These 12 T cell receptor beta chains were sequenced from one sample in a study of T-cell memory formation after mild COVID-19. TCRdb processed the 5' RACE reads anew with MiXCR; each CDR3 protein has one entry. Among about 610,000 distinct CDR3 sequences, about 18% were seen once, and the ten largest hold about 7.5%. The material sequenced was PBMCs or a T cell subset sorted from them (not recorded which). The receptor source for this set is an adult woman who had mild COVID-19 (a few samples of this study predate the infection). Cell type and time point are not known.

The V and J genes are TRBV15 and TRBJ2-5; the D gene is possibly TRBD1 (5 bases). Trimming stripped 1 base from V and 4 bases from J, with 16 bases between. The germline gives CDR1 LNHNV, CDR2 YYDKDF (reference sequence). The CDR3 loop spans 16 amino acids. The CDR3 reads CATSRARVVQGETQYF. CDR3 sequence (DNA): TGTGCCACCAGCAGAGCCCGGGTTGTGCAGGGAGAGACCCAGTACTTC.

This clonotype was seen more than once but under ten times. This chain joins TRBV6-5 and TRBJ2-5, with 7 positions matching TRBD1. Germline V gene lookup returns CDR1 MNHEY and CDR2 SVGAGI. This CDR3 region has 15 residues. Trimming removed 0 bases from V and 5 bases from J; junction bases left unmatched: 6. CDR3 in DNA: TGTGCCAGCAGTTACTCTCAGGGGGTCTTTGAGACCCAGTACTTC. Its translation is CASSYSQGVFETQYF.

The rearrangement links TRBV7-6 to TRBJ2-3; TRBD2 aligns across 7 bases. The germline V gene encodes CDR1 SGHVS and CDR2 FNYEAQ. This CDR3 has 15 amino acids. V shed 5 bases, J shed 6 bases, and the junction held 11 bases outside the gene matches. The CDR3 is CASSPWREIKDTQYF. CDR3 coding DNA: TGTGCCAGCAGCCCCTGGCGGGAGATCAAGGATACGCAGTATTTT.

The rearrangement uses TRBV5-1 and TRBJ2-7, with TRBD2 identical over 10 bases. The CDR3 contains 15 residues. The V gene's germline CDR1 is SGHRS and CDR2 YFSETQ. The junction had 5 bases not matched to a gene; V was cut back by 3 bases and J by 2 bases. The CDR3 DNA reads TGCGCCAGCAGCTCTGGGACTAGCGAAACCTACGAGCAGTACTTC. This gives the protein CASSSGTSETYEQYF.

With respect to this clonotype: One end of the junction is discordant with germline, which a read error may explain. The chain has TRBV5-1 and TRBJ2-3; 13 bases fit TRBD2. Germline V gives CDR1 SGHRS, CDR2 YFSETQ. The CDR3 is made up of 16 amino acids. CDR3 coding DNA: TGCGCCAGCGGCTTACCGGGACTAGCGGGGTTGGATACGCAGTATTTT. The encoded protein is CASGLPGLAGLDTQYF.

This chain connects TRBV18 to TRBJ1-4; D is undetermined. Deletions cut 8 bases from V and 5 bases from J, with 12 bases between. The CDR3 covers 13 residues. Per germline, CDR1 KGHSH and CDR2 LQKENI. The CDR3 is CASAPWRNEKLFF. In DNA form, the CDR3 reads TGTGCCAGCGCCCCGTGGCGAAATGAAAAACTGTTTTTT.

This clonotype was picked up a small number of times. The chain employs TRBV4-2 and TRBJ2-7; possibly TRBD2 for D (5 bases). V was shortened by 0 bases and J by 4 bases, with 34 bases between the two germline ends. The germline gives CDR1 LGHNA, CDR2 YNFKEQ. This CDR3 comprises 22 residues. The CDR3 is CASSQEVFPGLPVKGPDYEQYF. CDR3 coding DNA: TGTGCCAGCAGCCAAGAAGTTTTTCCCGGACTTCCAGTCAAGGGTCCAGATTACGAGCAGTACTTC.

The gene calls are TRBV7-2 and TRBJ2-7; the D gene is possibly TRBD2 (5 bases). Trimming removed 4 bases from V and 2 bases from J, with 12 bases in between. The CDR3 loop spans 14 amino acids. Germline V CDR1 and CDR2: SGHTA, FQGNSA. CDR3 sequence reads: CASSSGGPPYEQYF. In nucleotides, the CDR3 is TGTGCCAGCAGCTCCGGAGGCCCCCCCTACGAGCAGTACTTC.

This clonotype came up many times. The DNA of the CDR3 is TGCGCCAGCAGCTTGGGACTAGCGGGAGGGGATGAGCAGTTCTTC. Protein product: CASSLGLAGGDEQFF. The J gene is TRBJ2-1, the V gene TRBV5-1; 14 bases fit TRBD2. J lost 8 bases, V lost 0 bases, and 1 base had no gene match. The V gene's germline CDR1 is SGHRS and CDR2 YFSETQ. The CDR3 runs 15 residues.

This chain uses TRBV5-1 with TRBJ2-5, with D perhaps matching TRBD1 (7 bases). The CDR3 totals 16 residues. Germline-derived CDR1 and CDR2 are SGHRS and YFSETQ. V was trimmed by 4 bases and J by 5 bases, leaving 21 bases between them. This chain's CDR3 is CASSPKGGGSRETQYF. The CDR3 DNA reads as TGCGCCAGCAGCCCCAAAGGAGGGGGCAGTCGGGAGACCCAGTACTTC.

At least ten counts were recorded for this clonotype. The gene calls are TRBV24-1 and TRBJ1-5; D not resolved. This CDR3 spans 11 amino acids. CDR1 is KGHDR and CDR2 is SFDVKD in the germline V gene. The V and J ends lost 8 bases and 5 bases respectively, with 6 bases between them. CDR3: CATTGYQPQHF. Written as DNA, the CDR3 is TGTGCCACCACCGGGTATCAGCCCCAGCATTTT.

V is TRBV20-1 and J is TRBJ2-1; 7 bases are a match to TRBD2. The CDR3 sequence is 14 residues long. Germline CDR1 DFQATT, CDR2 SNEGSKA (reference sequence). V gave up 1 base and J gave up 5 bases; unmatched junction bases: 5. The CDR3 DNA reads as TGCAGTGCTAGAGGCCAGCGGGATAACAATGAGCAGTTCTTC. Translated: CSARGQRDNNEQFF.